Below, 30 T cell receptor beta chains from the same sample are listed, as sequenced in a study of tumor and adjacent non-tumor tissue in lung cancer listed by TCRdb under 2018. Receptor amplification or capture employed multiplex PCR. The instrument given in TCRdb is Illumina HiSeq 2500. TCRbeta libraries were built by three rounds of nested PCR using primers (Table S4), following protocols modified from ARM-PCR. Through fastp at Q25 and MiXCR, TCRdb rebuilt clones from the public reads, retaining in-frame beta chains. For every CDR3 protein sequence, its rows merge into one entry that carries the most common genes and DNA. A total of 89,000 or so distinct CDR3 sequences appear in this sample, around 59% of them only once. Around 16% of the sample is in the top ten clones. RNA was isolated from bulk unsorted tissue, and RNA quality was assessed with a NanoDrop ND-1000 and an Agilent 2100. The source material was lung tumor tissue. These receptors were collected from a man between 65 and 85 years old with non-small cell lung cancer.

The V gene is TRBV7-8, the J gene TRBJ2-3; D is unresolved. V lost 3 bases and J 0 bases, leaving 1 base between the germline ends. Germline CDR1 and CDR2: SGHVS and FQNEAQ. The CDR3 extends over 12 amino acids. Here the CDR3 DNA reads TGTGCCAGCAGCTTGAGCACAGATACGCAGTATTTT. It codes for CASSLSTDTQYF.

As to this clonotype: One junction end does not reproduce the germline sequence, and a read error may be involved. The V gene is TRBV29-1, the J gene TRBJ2-3; 11 nucleotides match TRBD1. The germline V gene encodes CDR1 SQVTM and CDR2 ANQGSEA. This CDR3 is built from 18 residues. The CDR3 protein is CSVGRADWDRGNTDTQCF. DNA of the CDR3: TGCAGCGTTGGGAGGGCGGACTGGGACAGGGGGAACACAGATACGCAGTGTTTT.

Notes on this clonotype: A much bigger clone sits one base away, suggesting this may be a read error. The chain combines TRBV20-1 with TRBJ1-1; D may be TRBD1 (6 bases). The CDR3 has 12 amino acids. Germline CDR1 and CDR2: DFQATT and SNEGSKA (reference sequence). The CDR3, as DNA: TGCAGAGCTAAAGGGGGGGTTACTGAAGCTTTCTTT. It encodes CRAKGGVTEAFF.

In its sample, this clonotype was seen many times. V is TRBV6-5 and J is TRBJ1-3; no clear D. The CDR3 is 16 amino acids. Trimming took 9 bases from V and 0 from J, leaving 18 bases between them. Per the germline V gene, CDR1 is MNHEY and CDR2 is SVGAGI. DNA of the CDR3: TGTGCCAGTACCCGTGGACTCCCGTCCTCTGGAAACACCATATATTTT. It is translated as CASTRGLPSSGNTIYF.

To note about this clonotype: The germline gene is not matched at one end of the junction; a read error may be the cause. The genes are TRBV5-1 and TRBJ1-1, with D uncertain. This CDR3 region has 13 residues. From germline, CDR1 is SGHRS and CDR2 YFSETQ. The CDR3: CTSSFMVNTEAFF. CDR3 in DNA: TGCACCAGCAGCTTTATGGTGAACACTGAAGCTTTCTTT.

V and J are TRBV4-2 and TRBJ2-7; D call uncertain. Trimming took 6 bases from V and 5 from J, leaving 11 bases between them. This CDR3 region has 12 residues. Looked up from germline, CDR1 is LGHNA and CDR2 is YNFKEQ. The CDR3 sequence: CASSEVEDEQYF. The CDR3 DNA reads TGTGCCAGCAGTGAAGTCGAGGACGAGCAGTACTTC.

Concerning this clonotype: One end of the junction varies from germline; a read error may be responsible. The chain is built from TRBV11-2 and TRBJ2-2; TRBD1 agrees at 7 bases. Per the germline V gene, CDR1 is SGHAT and CDR2 is FQNNGV. The CDR3 is 14 amino acids. CDR3 in amino acids: CVSYTGVRFGELSF. DNA of the CDR3: TGTGTCAGCTATACAGGGGTTAGATTCGGGGAGCTGTCTTTT.

This clonotype was seen many times. V and J are TRBV29-1 and TRBJ1-4; the D gene is possibly TRBD1 (6 bases). The germline V gene encodes CDR1 SQVTM and CDR2 ANQGSEA. The CDR3 contains 14 residues. V dropped 1 base and J dropped 8 bases, with 14 bases sitting between them. This CDR3 is CSVEAPDSYEKLFF. The CDR3 nucleotides read TGCAGCGTTGAAGCCCCGGACAGCTACGAAAAACTGTTTTTT.

The chain has TRBV6-2 or TRBV6-3 and TRBJ2-5; D remains unclear. The CDR3 runs to 15 residues. Germline loops: CDR1 MNHEY, CDR2 SVGEGT. V was shortened by 5 bases and J by 2 bases, with 15 bases between the two germline ends. The CDR3 loop is CASSGEGFLQETQYF. Here the CDR3 DNA reads TGTGCCAGCAGTGGGGAAGGATTCCTTCAAGAGACCCAGTACTTC.

Remarks on this clonotype: Germline and junction disagree at one end, which may indicate a read error. The chain joins TRBV11-1 to TRBJ2-6, with a tentative D call TRBD2 (5 bases). Per the germline V gene, CDR1 is SGHAT and CDR2 is FQDESV (reference sequence). This CDR3 has 15 amino acids. The CDR3 loop is CASRLARAESDVPTF. Here the CDR3 DNA reads TGTGCCAGCAGATTAGCGAGGGCAGAAAGTGACGTCCCGACTTTC.

To note about this clonotype: Germline is not matched at one junction end, which may reflect a read error. The chain combines TRBV4-2 with TRBJ1-1; 7 bases match TRBD1. This CDR3 region has 21 residues. Per the germline V gene, CDR1 is LGHNA and CDR2 is YNFKEQ. CDR3 sequence: CANSQEVRFRLTWTGLFGAFF. CDR3 bases: TGTGCCAACAGCCAAGAAGTCCGATTCCGACTAACCTGGACAGGATTATTTGGAGCTTTCTTT.

Of note for this clonotype: Here the CDR3 omits its conserved ending phenylalanine or tryptophan, so a read error is the likely source. Because the CDR3's place on the DNA is in doubt, the DNA is left out and the CDR3 is given as listed by TCRdb. The CDR3 region is CASSTESKNIQCI. The chain employs TRBV11-2 and TRBJ2-4. The length of the CDR3 is 13 amino acids, counting both ends. The germline V gene has CDR1 SGHAT and CDR2 FQNNGV.

Note on this clonotype: One end of the junction fails to match germline, which may point to a read error. The chain combines TRBV6-2 or TRBV6-3 with TRBJ1-1; no clear D. The CDR3 contains 15 residues. Germline V gene data show CDR1 as MNHEY and CDR2 as SVGEGT. The CDR3 sequence is CANSYEGLRVTEAFF. DNA of the CDR3: TGTGCCAACAGTTACGAAGGGTTGAGAGTCACTGAAGCCTTCTTT.

This clonotype was counted ten times or more. The chain is built from TRBV20-1 and TRBJ2-3, with 11 positions matching TRBD2. Losses at the gene ends were 5 bases for V and 2 bases for J; bases not matched to a gene: 6. CDR1 and CDR2 (germline): DFQATT, SNEGSKA (reference sequence). The CDR3 length is 15 residues. The CDR3 DNA reads TGCAGTGCTCGTCGGACTAGCGGGTACACAGATACGCAGTATTTT. As protein: CSARRTSGYTDTQYF.

This clonotype was observed a few times. Here the CDR3 omits its conserved ending phenylalanine or tryptophan, so a read error is the likely source. This chain uses TRBV6-1 with TRBJ2-2; 7 nucleotides match TRBD2. V dropped 9 bases and J dropped 4; count of bases not matched to a gene: 5. The germline V gene encodes CDR1 MNHNS and CDR2 SASEGT. CDR3 length equals 13 residues. The CDR3 loop reads CARRAGVTGELFL. The CDR3 region has the DNA TGTGCCAGGAGGGCGGGGGTCACCGGGGAGCTGTTTCTT.

The chain is built from TRBV6-5 and TRBJ1-5; D may be TRBD1 (5 bases). CDR1 MNHEY and CDR2 SVGAGI come from the germline V gene. Trimming took off 2 bases at V and 10 bases at J, with 18 bases between the two ends. The CDR3 runs 15 residues. CDR3 in DNA: TGTGCCAGCAGTTACGGTCCGCGAAGGGGTCATCCCCAGCATTTT. Residues: CASSYGPRRGHPQHF.

This clonotype was detected ten times or more. V and J are TRBV29-1 and TRBJ2-2; 7 bases map to TRBD1. Germline CDR1 SQVTM, CDR2 ANQGSEA. The CDR3 extends over 12 amino acids. CDR3 residues: CGYRGHTGELFF. In DNA, the CDR3 is TGCGGCTACAGGGGTCATACCGGGGAGCTGTTTTTT.

This clonotype was recorded at least ten times. The V gene is TRBV29-1, the J gene TRBJ1-1; D remains unclear. Trimming stripped 4 bases from V and 1 base from J, with 7 bases between. CDR3 length equals 12 residues. Germline loops: CDR1 SQVTM, CDR2 ANQGSEA. CDR3 sequence reads: CSVAQANTEAFF. In DNA form, the CDR3 reads TGCAGCGTTGCCCAGGCGAACACTGAAGCTTTCTTT.

The chain carries TRBV28 and TRBJ2-1; 11 bases agree with TRBD2. Germline CDR1 MDHEN, CDR2 SYDVKM. The CDR3 runs 16 residues. The ends lost 4 bases at V and 13 bases at J; junction bases unmatched: 15. The CDR3, as DNA: TGTGCCAGCAGTTATCCCGGGGCTAGCGGGAGGACCGGACAGTTCTTC. Translated: CASSYPGASGRTGQFF.

Comment on this clonotype: The CDR3 does not close with the conserved phenylalanine or tryptophan, likely indicating a read error. Here the CDR3 DNA reads TGTGCCAGCATCTTAGGCCCTAACCAAGAGACCCAGTACTTA. It codes for CASILGPNQETQYL. The chain uses TRBV11-2 and TRBJ2-5, with D unclear. This CDR3 spans 14 amino acids. Germline CDR1 and CDR2: SGHAT and FQNNGV.

A note on this clonotype: With a much larger clone just one base away, this may be a read error. V gene TRBV4-1 combines with J gene TRBJ2-3, with D perhaps TRBD2 (6 bases). The CDR3 length is 13 residues. Trimming removed 4 bases at V and 10 bases at J, with 15 bases between. The germline gives CDR1 MGHRA, CDR2 YSYEKL. This chain's CDR3 is CASSLEEGGAQYF. CDR3 in DNA: TGCGCCAGCAGCCTCGAGGAGGGAGGTGCGCAGTATTTT.

As regards this clonotype: A much larger clone lies a single base off, so this may be a read error. The V call is TRBV14, the J call TRBJ2-2; 8 bases line up with TRBD1. Germline V gene data show CDR1 as SGHDN and CDR2 as FVKESK. The CDR3 spans 16 residues. The CDR3 DNA follows: TGTGCCGGCAGCCGAGGACAGGGAGTATACACCGGGGAGCTGTTTTTT. Amino acid sequence: CAGSRGQGVYTGELFF.

This clonotype has a handful of counts. The chain carries TRBV12-3 or TRBV12-4 and TRBJ2-7; D ambiguous. CDR3 size: 15 residues. Trimming cost V 3 bases and J 0 bases, with 12 bases left between them. In nucleotides, the CDR3 is TGTGCCAGCAGTTTTGGGCACCTCATCTCCTACGAGCAGTACTTC. Protein product: CASSFGHLISYEQYF.

This clonotype came up many times. Here the CDR3 DNA reads TGCGCCAGCAGCTTGGGCCACCGGGACTCGTCCTACGAGCAGTACTTC. Translated, it gives CASSLGHRDSSYEQYF. The chain is built from TRBV5-1 and TRBJ2-7, with a weak D call TRBD2 (6 bases). Germline-derived CDR1 and CDR2 are SGHRS and YFSETQ. The CDR3 extends over 16 amino acids. Trimming removed 0 bases from V and 1 base from J, with 14 bases in between.

On this clonotype: A much larger clone differs by one base, so this may be a read error. This chain uses TRBV29-1 with TRBJ2-6; D may be TRBD2 (7 bases). Per the germline V gene, CDR1 is SQVTM and CDR2 is ANQGSEA. This CDR3 is built from 14 residues. For the CDR3, the DNA is TGCAGGGTTGAAGGGGGGGACTGGGCCAACGTCCTGATTTTC. Its protein product is CRVEGGDWANVLIF.

As regards this clonotype: A junction boundary mismatches the germline segment, possibly from a read error. This chain uses TRBV7-3 with TRBJ1-2; 7 nucleotides line up with TRBD1. Looked up from germline, CDR1 is SGHTA and CDR2 is FQGTGA. CDR3 size: 15 residues. CDR3: CPSSMSPGQVGGYTF. The CDR3 nucleotides read TGTCCCAGCAGCATGAGCCCCGGACAGGTGGGAGGCTACACCTTC.

Of note for this clonotype: Since a much larger clone is just one base distant, this may be a read error. The rearrangement joins TRBV12-3 or TRBV12-4 to TRBJ1-1; D possibly corresponds to TRBD1 (5 bases). The CDR3 extends over 14 amino acids. Trimming pared 6 bases from V and 0 bases from J, leaving 11 bases between. The CDR3 reads CASRKGQLNTEAFF. In DNA form, the CDR3 reads TGTGCCAGCAGGAAGGGGCAGTTGAACACTGAAGCTTTCTTT.

This clonotype came up many times. V is TRBV5-1 and J is TRBJ1-1, with a weak D call TRBD1 (5 bases). Trimming took 3 bases from V and 4 from J, leaving 10 bases between them. Germline CDR1 and CDR2: SGHRS and YFSETQ. The CDR3 totals 13 residues. The CDR3 DNA follows: TGCGCCAGCAGCTCCGACAGATCCACTGAAGCTTTCTTT. As protein: CASSSDRSTEAFF.

For this clonotype: A much more abundant neighbour one base away suggests this may be a read error. The J gene is TRBJ2-1, the V gene TRBV12-3 or TRBV12-4; D possibly matches TRBD1 or TRBD2 (7 bases each). V lost 7 bases to trimming and J lost 10 bases, with 23 bases between them. CDR3 length equals 15 residues. The CDR3 nucleotides are TGTGCCAGCAAACCTAAGGGAGGGGGCTGGGGGGAGCAGTTCTTC. Its protein is CASKPKGGGWGEQFF.

Comments on this clonotype: This is likely a read error, given that the CDR3 carries no conserved phenylalanine or tryptophan at its end. The rearrangement joins TRBV11-2 to TRBJ2-7, with a possible D match to TRBD1 (6 bases). V was shortened by 6 bases and J by 6 bases, with 12 bases between the two germline ends. Germline V lookup: CDR1 SGHAT, CDR2 FQNNGV. The CDR3 runs to 12 residues. The CDR3 DNA reads TGTGCCAGCAGTCCCACAGGGTGCGAGCAGTACTTG. Its protein product is CASSPTGCEQYL.